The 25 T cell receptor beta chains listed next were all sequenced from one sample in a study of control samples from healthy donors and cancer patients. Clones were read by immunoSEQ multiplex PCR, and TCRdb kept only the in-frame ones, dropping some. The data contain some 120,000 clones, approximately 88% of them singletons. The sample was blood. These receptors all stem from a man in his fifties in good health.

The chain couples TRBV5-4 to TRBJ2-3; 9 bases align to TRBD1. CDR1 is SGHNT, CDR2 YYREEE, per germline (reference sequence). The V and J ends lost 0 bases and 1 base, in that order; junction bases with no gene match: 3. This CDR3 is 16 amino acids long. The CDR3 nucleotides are TGTGCCAGCAGCTTGGATCGGACAGGGGGCACAGATACGCAGTATTTT. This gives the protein CASSLDRTGGTDTQYF.

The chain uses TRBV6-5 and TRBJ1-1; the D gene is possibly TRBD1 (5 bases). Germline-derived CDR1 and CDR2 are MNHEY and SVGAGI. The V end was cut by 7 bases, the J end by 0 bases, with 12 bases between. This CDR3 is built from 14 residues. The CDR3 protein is CASTSTDLNTEAFF. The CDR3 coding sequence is TGTGCCAGCACCTCGACAGACTTGAACACTGAAGCTTTCTTT.

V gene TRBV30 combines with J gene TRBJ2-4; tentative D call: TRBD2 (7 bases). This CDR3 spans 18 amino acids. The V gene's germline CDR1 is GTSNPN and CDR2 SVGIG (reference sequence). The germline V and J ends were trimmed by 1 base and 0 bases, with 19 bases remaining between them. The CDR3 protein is CAWSGVRGGVIAKNIQYF. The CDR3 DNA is TGTGCCTGGAGTGGAGTAAGGGGGGGGGTTATAGCCAAAAACATTCAGTACTTC.

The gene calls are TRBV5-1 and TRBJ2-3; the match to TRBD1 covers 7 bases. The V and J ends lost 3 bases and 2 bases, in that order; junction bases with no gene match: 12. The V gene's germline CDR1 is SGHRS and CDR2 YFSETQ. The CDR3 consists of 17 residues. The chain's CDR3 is CASSSTGMASPTDTQYF. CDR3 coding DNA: TGCGCCAGCAGCTCGACAGGGATGGCCTCCCCCACAGATACGCAGTATTTT.

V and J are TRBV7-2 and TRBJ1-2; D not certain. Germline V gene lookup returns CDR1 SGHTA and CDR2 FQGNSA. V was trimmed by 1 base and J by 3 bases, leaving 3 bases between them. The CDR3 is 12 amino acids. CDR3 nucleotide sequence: TGTGCCAGCAGCTTAGGAGACTATGGCTACACCTTC. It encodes CASSLGDYGYTF.

In DNA form, the CDR3 reads TGTGCCAGCAGCTTTGGGCCTCAGGGAAGGCAGTACTTC. This sequence encodes CASSFGPQGRQYF. V is TRBV7-2 and J is TRBJ2-7; possible D gene TRBD1, 5 bases. Germline loops: CDR1 SGHTA, CDR2 FQGNSA. V was cut by 3 bases and J by 9 bases, with 15 bases left in between. CDR3 length: 13 amino acids. The whole variable domain, remainder taken from reference TRBV7-2 and TRBJ2-7, is GAGVSQSPSNKVTEKGKDVELRCDPISGHTALYWYRQSLGQGLEFLIYFQGNSAPDKSGLPSDRFSAERTGGSVSTLTIQRTQQEDSAVYLCASSFGPQGRQYFGPGTRLTVT.

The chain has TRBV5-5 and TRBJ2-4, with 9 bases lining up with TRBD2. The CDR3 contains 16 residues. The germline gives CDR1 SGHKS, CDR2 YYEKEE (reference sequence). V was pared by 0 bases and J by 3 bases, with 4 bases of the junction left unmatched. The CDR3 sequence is CASSLVAGAVKNIQYF. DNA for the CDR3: TGTGCCAGCAGCTTGGTAGCGGGGGCCGTCAAAAACATTCAGTACTTC.

The DNA of the CDR3 is TGTGCCAGCAGTTTAATCGGCACTGAAGCTTTCTTT. Protein: CASSLIGTEAFF. This rearrangement joins TRBV6-6 to TRBJ1-1, with no clear D. Looked up from germline, CDR1 is MNHNY and CDR2 is SVGAGI (reference sequence). The CDR3 contains 12 residues. V lost 4 bases and J 4 bases, leaving 7 bases between the germline ends.

The CDR3 DNA reads as TGTGCCAGCTCAGCATGGACAGGGGGGAACACTGAAGCTTTCTTT. It is translated as CASSAWTGGNTEAFF. The V call is TRBV18, the J call TRBJ1-1; TRBD1 matches at 10 bases. The V segment lost 5 bases and the J segment 1 base; nucleotides outside the gene matches: 4. Germline V gives CDR1 KGHSH, CDR2 LQKENI. The CDR3 extends over 15 amino acids.

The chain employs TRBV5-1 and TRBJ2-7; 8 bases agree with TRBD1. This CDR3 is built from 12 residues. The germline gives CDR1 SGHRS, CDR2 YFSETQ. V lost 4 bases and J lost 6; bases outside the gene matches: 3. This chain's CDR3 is CASSETGVEQYF. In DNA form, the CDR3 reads TGCGCCAGCAGCGAGACAGGGGTCGAGCAGTACTTC.

CDR3 sequence (DNA): TGTGCCAGCAGCTCGACAGTCGCTGAAGCTTTCTTT. Translation gives CASSSTVAEAFF. The gene calls are TRBV7-8 and TRBJ1-1, with TRBD1 as a possible D gene (5 bases). There are 12 residues in the CDR3. In germline, CDR1 is SGHVS, CDR2 FQNEAQ. Trimming stripped 4 bases from V and 6 bases from J, with 9 bases between.

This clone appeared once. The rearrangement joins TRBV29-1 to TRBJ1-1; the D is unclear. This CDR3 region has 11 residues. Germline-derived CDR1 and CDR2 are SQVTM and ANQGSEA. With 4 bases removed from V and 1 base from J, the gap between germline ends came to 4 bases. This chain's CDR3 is CSVGRNTEAFF. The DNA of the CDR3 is TGCAGCGTTGGGAGGAACACTGAAGCTTTCTTT. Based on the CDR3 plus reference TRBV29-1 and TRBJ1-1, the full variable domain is SAVISQKPSRDICQRGTSLTIQCQVDSQVTMMFWYRQQPGQSLTLIATANQGSEATYESGFVIDKFPISRPNLTFSTLTVSNMSPEDSSIYLCSVGRNTEAFFGQGTRLTVV.

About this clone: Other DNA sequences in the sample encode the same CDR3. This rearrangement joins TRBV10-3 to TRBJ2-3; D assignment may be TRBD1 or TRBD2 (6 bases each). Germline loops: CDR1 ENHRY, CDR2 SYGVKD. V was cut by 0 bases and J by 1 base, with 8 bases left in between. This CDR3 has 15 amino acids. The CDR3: CAISESRGGTDTQYF. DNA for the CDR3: TGTGCCATCAGTGAGTCGAGGGGGGGCACAGATACGCAGTATTTT.

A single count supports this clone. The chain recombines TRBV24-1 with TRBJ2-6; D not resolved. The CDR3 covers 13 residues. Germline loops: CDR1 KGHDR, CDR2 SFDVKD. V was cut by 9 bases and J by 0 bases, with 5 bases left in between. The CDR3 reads CATLSSGANVLTF. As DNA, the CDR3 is TGTGCCACCTTGAGCTCTGGGGCCAACGTCCTGACTTTC.

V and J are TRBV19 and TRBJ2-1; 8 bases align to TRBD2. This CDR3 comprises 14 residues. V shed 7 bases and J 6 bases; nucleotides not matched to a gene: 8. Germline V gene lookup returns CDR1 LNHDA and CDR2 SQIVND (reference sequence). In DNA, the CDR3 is TGTGCCAGTAAAATCGGGGGGGCGAGCAATGAGCAGTTCTTC. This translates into CASKIGGASNEQFF.

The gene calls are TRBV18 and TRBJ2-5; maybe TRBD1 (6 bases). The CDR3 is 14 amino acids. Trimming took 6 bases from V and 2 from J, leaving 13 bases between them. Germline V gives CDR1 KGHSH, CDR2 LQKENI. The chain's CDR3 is CASSREQGQETQYF. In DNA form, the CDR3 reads TGTGCCAGCTCGCGAGAGCAGGGGCAAGAGACCCAGTACTTC.

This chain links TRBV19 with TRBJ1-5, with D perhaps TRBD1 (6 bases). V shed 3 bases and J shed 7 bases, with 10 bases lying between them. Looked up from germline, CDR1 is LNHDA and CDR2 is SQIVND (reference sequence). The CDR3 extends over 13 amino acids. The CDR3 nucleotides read TGTGCCAGTAGTATGGACAGTCGGCAGCCCCAGCATTTT. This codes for CASSMDSRQPQHF. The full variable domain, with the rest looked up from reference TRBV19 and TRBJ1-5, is DGGITQSPKYLFRKEGQNVTLSCEQNLNHDAMYWYRQDPGQGLRLIYYSQIVNDFQKGDIAEGYSVSREKKESFPLTVTSAQKNPTAFYLCASSMDSRQPQHFGDGTRLSIL.

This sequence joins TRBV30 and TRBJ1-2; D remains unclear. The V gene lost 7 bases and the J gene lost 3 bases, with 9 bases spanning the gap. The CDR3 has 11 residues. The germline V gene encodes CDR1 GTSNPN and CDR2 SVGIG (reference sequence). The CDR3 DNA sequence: TGTGCCTATACGGACCACTATGGCTACACCTTC. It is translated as CAYTDHYGYTF.

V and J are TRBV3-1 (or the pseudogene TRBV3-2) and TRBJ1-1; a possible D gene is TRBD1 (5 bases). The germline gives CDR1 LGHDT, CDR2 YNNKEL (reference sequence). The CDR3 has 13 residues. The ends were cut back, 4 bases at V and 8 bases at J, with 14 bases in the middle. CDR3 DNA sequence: TGTGCCAGCAGCCCCGACGGGACGGCCGAAGCTTTCTTT. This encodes CASSPDGTAEAFF.

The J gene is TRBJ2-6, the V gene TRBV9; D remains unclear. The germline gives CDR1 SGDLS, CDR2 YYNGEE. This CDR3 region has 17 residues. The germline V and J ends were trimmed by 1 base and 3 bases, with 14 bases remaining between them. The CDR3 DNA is TGTGCCAGCAGCGTACAAATCGAGGTTCGTGGGGCCAACGTCCTGACTTTC. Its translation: CASSVQIEVRGANVLTF. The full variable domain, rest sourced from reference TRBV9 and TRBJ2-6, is DSGVTQTPKHLITATGQRVTLRCSPRSGDLSVYWYQQSLDQGLQFLIQYYNGEERAKGNILERFSAQQFPDLHSELNLSSLELGDSALYFCASSVQIEVRGANVLTFGAGSRLTVL.

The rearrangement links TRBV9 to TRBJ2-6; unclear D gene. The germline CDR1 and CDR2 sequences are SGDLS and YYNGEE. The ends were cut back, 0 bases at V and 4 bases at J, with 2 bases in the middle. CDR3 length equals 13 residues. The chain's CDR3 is CASSVAGANVLTF. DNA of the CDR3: TGTGCCAGCAGCGTAGCAGGGGCCAACGTCCTGACTTTC.

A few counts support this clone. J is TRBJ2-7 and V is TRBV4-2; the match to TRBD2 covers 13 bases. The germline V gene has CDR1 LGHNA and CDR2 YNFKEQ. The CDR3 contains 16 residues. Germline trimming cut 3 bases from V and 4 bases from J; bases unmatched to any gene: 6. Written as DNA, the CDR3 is TGTGCCAGCAGCCAGGGGATGGGACTAGCGGGGTACGAGCAGTACTTC. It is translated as CASSQGMGLAGYEQYF.

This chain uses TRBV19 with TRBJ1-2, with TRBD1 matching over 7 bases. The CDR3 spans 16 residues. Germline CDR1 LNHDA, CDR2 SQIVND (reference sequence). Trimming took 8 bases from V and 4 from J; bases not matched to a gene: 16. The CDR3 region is CASRDPGQTGIYGYTF. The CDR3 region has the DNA TGTGCCAGTCGGGATCCGGGTCAGACAGGGATCTATGGCTACACCTTC.

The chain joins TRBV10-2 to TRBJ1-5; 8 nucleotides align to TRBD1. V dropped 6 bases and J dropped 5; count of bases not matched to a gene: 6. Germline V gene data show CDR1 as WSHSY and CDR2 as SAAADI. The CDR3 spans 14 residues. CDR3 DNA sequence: TGCGCCAGCAGCGCGGACAGGGAACATCAGCCCCAGCATTTT. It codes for CASSADREHQPQHF.

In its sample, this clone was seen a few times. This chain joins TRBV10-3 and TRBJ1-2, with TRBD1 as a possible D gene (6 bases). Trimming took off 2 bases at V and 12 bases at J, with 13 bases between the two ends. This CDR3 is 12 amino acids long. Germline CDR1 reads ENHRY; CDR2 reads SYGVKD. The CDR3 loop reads CAISESGGRDTF. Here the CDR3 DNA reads TGTGCCATCAGTGAGAGCGGGGGGCGGGACACCTTC.